The rows below give T cell receptor beta chains drawn from one sample of a study of T cells in localized non-small cell lung cancer. The table came from immunoSEQ multiplex PCR; TCRdb's copy has only in-frame clones and leaves some out. The table has around 41,000 clones, about 88% seen once; the top ten hold more than 6%. Sequenced here: peripheral blood, sampled before any cancer treatment. Source of these receptors: a woman aged 18-55 years with stage III lung adenocarcinoma. Each CDR3 is given with its conserved first and last residue. D genes are given only for firm matches. Only some rows state a clone size, as once, few, many or a class for expanded clones.

D: TRBD2
J: TRBJ2-3
size: few
length: 16
V: TRBV5-4
CDR3: CASTTGGGGDTDTQYF
DNA: TGTGCCAGCACTACCGGGGGGGGCGGGGACACAGATACGCAGTATTTT

D: NA
J: TRBJ2-7
size: NA
length: 14
V: TRBV5-4
CDR3: CASSRGLPTGEQYF
DNA: TGTGCCAGCTCCCGAGGCCTACCTACCGGGGAGCAGTACTTC

D: NA
J: TRBJ1-1
size: NA
length: 13
V: TRBV28
CDR3: CASTLQGNTEAFF
DNA: TGTGCCAGCACCCTACAGGGAAACACTGAAGCTTTCTTT

D: TRBD2
J: TRBJ2-1
size: NA
length: 13
V: TRBV6-5
CDR3: CASSLGGDNEQFF
DNA: TGTGCCAGCAGCCTTGGGGGGGATAATGAGCAGTTCTTC

D: NA
J: TRBJ1-2
size: once
length: 14
V: TRBV30
CDR3: CAWSVGHSLGGYTF
DNA: TGTGCCTGGAGTGTGGGACACTCACTAGGTGGCTACACCTTC

D: NA
J: TRBJ1-1
size: NA
length: 14
V: TRBV7-2
CDR3: CASSLSAGNTEAFF
DNA: TGTGCCAGCAGCTTATCGGCGGGGAACACTGAAGCTTTCTTT

D: TRBD2
J: TRBJ2-5
size: NA
length: 15
V: TRBV2
CDR3: CASTGAGGAQETQYF
DNA: TGTGCCAGCACAGGAGCGGGGGGGGCCCAAGAGACCCAGTACTTC

D: NA
J: TRBJ1-6
size: NA
length: 15
V: TRBV6-5
CDR3: CASSYRIGLDSPLHF
DNA: TGTGCCAGCAGTTACAGAATAGGGTTGGATTCACCCCTCCACTTT

D: NA
J: TRBJ2-1
size: NA
length: 16
V: TRBV19
CDR3: CASSQTTVRLYNEQFF
DNA: TGTGCCAGTAGCCAAACGACAGTGAGGCTCTACAATGAGCAGTTCTTC

D: NA
J: TRBJ1-2
size: NA
length: 13
V: TRBV2
CDR3: CASSVRAYYGYTF
DNA: TGTGCCAGCAGTGTCAGGGCCTACTATGGCTACACCTTC

D: TRBD2
J: TRBJ2-1
size: NA
length: 16
V: TRBV2
CDR3: CASSRSGAPSYNEQFF
DNA: TGTGCCAGCAGTCGTAGCGGGGCACCCTCCTACAATGAGCAGTTCTTC

D: NA
J: TRBJ2-4
size: NA
length: 16
V: TRBV27
CDR3: CASSLSVGGPKNIQYF
DNA: TGTGCCAGCAGTTTAAGCGTTGGGGGGCCCAAAAACATTCAGTACTTC

D: TRBD1
J: TRBJ1-2
size: NA
length: 14
V: TRBV19
CDR3: CASSIGQGTYGYTF
DNA: TGTGCCAGTAGTATCGGACAGGGGACCTATGGCTACACCTTC

D: TRBD2
J: TRBJ2-7
size: once
length: 13
V: TRBV30
CDR3: CAWIKRGSYEQYF
DNA: TGTGCCTGGATCAAGCGGGGGTCCTACGAGCAGTACTTC

D: NA
J: TRBJ1-1
size: NA
length: 13
V: TRBV19
CDR3: CASSGRRATEAFF
DNA: TGTGCCAGTAGTGGGCGCAGGGCCACTGAAGCTTTCTTT

D: NA
J: TRBJ1-1
size: NA
length: 12
V: TRBV2
CDR3: CASQGGGTEAFF
DNA: TGTGCCAGCCAAGGGGGAGGCACTGAAGCTTTCTTT

D: NA
J: TRBJ1-2
size: NA
length: 15
V: TRBV7-3
CDR3: CASSLRGTDRYGYTF
DNA: TGTGCCAGCAGCTTACGGGGGACCGACCGCTATGGCTACACCTTC

D: TRBD2
J: TRBJ2-1
size: NA
length: 14
V: TRBV7-3
CDR3: CASSPRGGAGEQFF
DNA: TGTGCCAGCAGCCCGCGCGGGGGGGCTGGTGAGCAGTTCTTC

D: NA
J: TRBJ2-1
size: NA
length: 14
V: TRBV19
CDR3: CASNRGANYNEQFF
DNA: TGTGCCAGTAACCGCGGGGCGAATTACAATGAGCAGTTCTTC

D: NA
J: TRBJ1-5
size: NA
length: 15
V: TRBV5-8
CDR3: CASSATGPPNQPQHF
DNA: TGTGCCAGCAGCGCTACAGGTCCTCCGAATCAGCCCCAGCATTTT

D: NA
J: TRBJ1-2
size: few
length: 11
V: TRBV20-1
CDR3: CSAPIGLGYTF
DNA: TGCAGTGCCCCGATTGGTCTTGGCTACACCTTC

D: NA
J: TRBJ2-4
size: NA
length: 19
V: TRBV15
CDR3: CATSGRTLDDMRAKNIQYF
DNA: TGTGCCACCAGCGGTCGGACCCTCGACGACATGCGAGCCAAAAACATTCAGTACTTC

D: TRBD1
J: TRBJ1-6
size: NA
length: 14
V: TRBV19
CDR3: CATSGGTGSSPLHF
DNA: TGTGCCACCTCAGGGGGGACAGGGTCTTCACCCCTCCACTTT

D: NA
J: TRBJ2-1
size: once
length: 15
V: TRBV27
CDR3: CASSPMGSGRNEQFF
DNA: TGTGCCAGCAGCCCCATGGGGTCCGGCAGGAATGAGCAGTTCTTC

D: NA
J: TRBJ1-6
size: NA
length: 14
V: TRBV5-6
CDR3: CASSLLGGGTPLHF
DNA: TGTGCCAGCAGCCTCCTCGGGGGGGGTACACCCCTCCACTTT

D: TRBD1
J: TRBJ2-2
size: NA
length: 15
V: TRBV30
CDR3: CAWSETGPGTGELFF
DNA: TGTGCCTGGAGCGAGACAGGGCCCGGCACCGGGGAGCTGTTTTTT

D: NA
J: TRBJ2-2
size: NA
length: 18
V: TRBV5-1
CDR3: CASSLDGGSGAVTGELFF
DNA: TGCGCCAGCAGCTTGGATGGGGGATCGGGCGCCGTTACCGGGGAGCTGTTTTTT

D: TRBD1
J: TRBJ2-1
size: NA
length: 19
V: TRBV7-9
CDR3: CASSLTILQGAISYNEQFF
DNA: TGTGCCAGCAGCTTAACGATCCTTCAGGGGGCTATCTCCTACAATGAGCAGTTCTTC

D: NA
J: TRBJ1-1
size: few
length: 14
V: TRBV11-1
CDR3: CASSLKELNTEAFF
DNA: TGTGCCAGCAGCTTGAAGGAGTTGAACACTGAAGCTTTCTTT

D: NA
J: TRBJ1-5
size: NA
length: 15
V: TRBV6-6
CDR3: CASRSTGLGTQPQHF
DNA: TGTGCCAGCAGATCCACAGGGTTGGGGACACAGCCCCAGCATTTT

D: TRBD1
J: TRBJ1-3
size: NA
length: 15
V: TRBV6-6
CDR3: CATRDRGPSGNTIYF
DNA: TGTGCCACCCGGGACAGGGGACCTTCTGGAAACACCATATATTTT

D: NA
J: TRBJ2-1
size: NA
length: 11
V: TRBV7-9
CDR3: CASRETDQQFF
DNA: TGTGCCAGCAGGGAAACAGACCAGCAGTTCTTC

D: NA
J: TRBJ2-5
size: NA
length: 16
V: TRBV9
CDR3: CASSVAAAGTQETQYF
DNA: TGTGCCAGCAGCGTTGCAGCAGCGGGGACACAAGAGACCCAGTACTTC

D: NA
J: TRBJ1-2
size: once
length: 17
V: TRBV7-6
CDR3: CASSLAFSPGPNYGYTF
DNA: TGTGCCAGCAGCTTAGCCTTTTCCCCGGGACCGAACTATGGCTACACCTTC

D: NA
J: TRBJ1-4
size: NA
length: 15
V: TRBV6-1
CDR3: CASSKNVGVSEKLFF
DNA: TGTGCCAGCAGTAAAAATGTCGGAGTGAGTGAAAAACTGTTTTTT

D: NA
J: TRBJ1-5
size: NA
length: 15
V: TRBV6-1
CDR3: CASRTTTDSHQPQHF
DNA: TGTGCCAGCAGAACCACGACAGATAGCCATCAGCCCCAGCATTTT

D: NA
J: TRBJ2-5
size: NA
length: 13
V: TRBV19
CDR3: CASSMFTQETQYF
DNA: TGTGCCAGTAGTATGTTCACCCAAGAGACCCAGTACTTC

D: NA
J: TRBJ1-6
size: NA
length: 14
V: TRBV4-1
CDR3: CASSQGQSNSPLHF
DNA: TGCGCCAGCAGCCAAGGACAGAGTAATTCACCCCTCCACTTT

D: TRBD2
J: TRBJ2-7
size: NA
length: 15
V: TRBV7-2
CDR3: CASSLSGGTTYEQYF
DNA: TGTGCCAGCAGCTTGAGCGGGGGGACCACCTACGAGCAGTACTTC

D: NA
J: TRBJ1-1
size: NA
length: 12
V: TRBV30
CDR3: CAWSVGNTEAFF
DNA: TGTGCCTGGAGTGTGGGGAACACTGAAGCTTTCTTT

D: NA
J: TRBJ2-2
size: NA
length: 13
V: TRBV10-1
CDR3: CASSGTETGELFF
DNA: TGCGCCAGCAGTGGGACGGAAACCGGGGAGCTGTTTTTT

D: NA
J: TRBJ1-3
size: NA
length: 17
V: TRBV4-1
CDR3: CASSQEGFGKERNTIYF
DNA: TGCGCCAGCAGCCAAGAAGGTTTTGGGAAAGAAAGAAACACCATATATTTT

D: TRBD1
J: TRBJ1-2
size: few
length: 13
V: TRBV7-3
CDR3: CASSRGTGDGYTF
DNA: TGTGCCAGCAGCCGTGGGACAGGAGATGGCTACACCTTC

D: NA
J: TRBJ2-1
size: NA
length: 15
V: TRBV5-4
CDR3: CASNSGPHTYNEQFF
DNA: TGTGCCAGCAATTCAGGACCACACACTTACAATGAGCAGTTCTTC

D: NA
J: TRBJ2-1
size: once
length: 17
V: TRBV7-6
CDR3: CASSLAGDTPSYNEQFF
DNA: TGTGCCAGCAGCTTAGCGGGGGACACGCCTTCCTACAATGAGCAGTTCTTC

D: TRBD2
J: TRBJ2-3
size: NA
length: 14
V: TRBV7-3
CDR3: CASSLGLVTDTQYF
DNA: TGTGCCAGCAGCTTGGGACTAGTCACAGATACGCAGTATTTT

D: NA
J: TRBJ1-1
size: NA
length: 15
V: TRBV19
CDR3: CASSIGPARSTEAFF
DNA: TGTGCCAGTAGTATAGGCCCGGCCCGGAGCACTGAAGCTTTCTTT

D: NA
J: TRBJ2-1
size: once
length: 14
V: TRBV7-2
CDR3: CASSPGTQTGEQFF
DNA: TGTGCCAGCAGCCCCGGGACCCAGACGGGTGAGCAGTTCTTC